This is a list of T cell receptor beta chains from one sample in a study of blood T cell repertoires in COVID-19. Here immunoSEQ multiplex PCR was the method, and the copy in TCRdb shows in-frame clones only, minus some. The sample has more than 150,000 clones, 87% seen once; the top ten hold approximately 0.88%. The sample taken for sequencing was peripheral blood. The receptors originated from a woman aged 18-30 years who had recovered from COVID-19. Each CDR3 is given with its conserved first and last residue. Each record gives: CDR3 protein, CDR3 DNA, D gene, V gene, clone size, J gene. The D gene is left open where the match is weak. Size tells how often a clone was seen (once, few, many) or the class of an expanded clone, and some rows leave it out.

CASSFPSGRVSGDTQYF TGTGCCAGCAGCTTCCCGAGCGGGAGGGTTTCGGGAGATACGCAGTATTTT TRBD2 TRBV5-4 . TRBJ2-3
CASSYWGGRNGYTF TGTGCCAGCAGTTACTGGGGAGGTAGGAATGGCTACACCTTC . TRBV6-2/TRBV6-3 . TRBJ1-2
CASSFGLASSEQFF TGTGCCAGCTCATTCGGTCTAGCGTCGAGTGAGCAGTTCTTC . TRBV18 . TRBJ2-1
CASSSRTYLAGVRNEQFF TGTGCCAGCAGCTCGCGAACCTATCTAGCGGGAGTTCGCAATGAGCAGTTCTTC TRBD2 TRBV9 once TRBJ2-1
CASSRSDGDTSEQYF TGTGCCAGCAGCCGGAGCGATGGAGACACTAGCGAGCAGTACTTC . TRBV6-5 . TRBJ2-7
CASSSDNGIEAFF TGTGCCAGCAGCTCGGATAACGGGATTGAAGCTTTCTTT . TRBV5-4 . TRBJ1-1
CASSLIGAVSSYNEQFF TGTGCCAGCAGTTTAATTGGCGCGGTGAGCTCCTACAATGAGCAGTTCTTC . TRBV28 . TRBJ2-1
CASSFPSGRAFTDTQYF TGTGCCAGCAGCTTCCCTAGCGGGAGGGCCTTCACAGATACGCAGTATTTT TRBD2 TRBV5-6 few TRBJ2-3
CASSPGGNWDGPQHF TGTGCCAGCAGCCCCGGAGGCAATTGGGATGGACCCCAGCATTTT . TRBV5-6 . TRBJ1-5
CASSQAVGGRTYEQYF TGCGCCAGCAGCCAAGCAGTAGGGGGTCGAACCTACGAGCAGTACTTC . TRBV4-3 . TRBJ2-7
CASRPPGDNEQFF TGTGCCAGCAGACCTCCGGGGGACAATGAGCAGTTCTTC . TRBV6-5 . TRBJ2-1
CASSQDSPSPYGYTF TGTGCCAGCAGCCAGGACAGTCCTTCTCCCTATGGCTACACCTTC . TRBV14 . TRBJ1-2
CASSPRGQGGWNTEAFF TGCGCCAGCAGCCCCAGAGGACAGGGAGGTTGGAACACTGAAGCTTTCTTT TRBD1 TRBV4-1 . TRBJ1-1
CASSGTSGGNEQFF TGTGCCAGCAGTGGGACTAGCGGGGGCAATGAGCAGTTCTTC TRBD2 TRBV27 . TRBJ2-1
CASRRGLAGESGGTDTQYF TGTGCAAGTCGCCGGGGACTAGCGGGAGAGAGTGGAGGGACAGATACGCAGTATTTT . TRBV12-2 . TRBJ2-3
CASSLESEQFF TGTGCCAGCAGCTTGGAGAGTGAGCAGTTCTTC . TRBV7-9 . TRBJ2-1
CASSLPLRTEAFF TGTGCCAGCAGTTTACCCCTTAGAACTGAAGCTTTCTTT . TRBV28 . TRBJ1-1
CASSRQGNYGYTF TGTGCCAGCAGTCGACAGGGAAACTATGGCTACACCTTC TRBD1 TRBV12-3/TRBV12-4 . TRBJ1-2
CASSHVSNQPQHF TGCGCCAGCAGCCACGTTAGCAATCAGCCCCAGCATTTT . TRBV4-1 . TRBJ1-5
CASSPQGAYEQYF TGTGCCAGCTCACCACAGGGGGCCTACGAGCAGTACTTC . TRBV18 few TRBJ2-7
CASSSVAGFTDTQYF TGTGCCAGCAGCTCCGTAGCGGGGTTCACAGATACGCAGTATTTT TRBD2 TRBV5-8 . TRBJ2-3
CASSETGTRNQPQHF TGTGCCAGTAGCGAGACAGGAACCCGGAATCAGCCCCAGCATTTT . TRBV19 . TRBJ1-5
CASSFDLDRGLTEAFF TGTGCCAGCAGTTTCGATTTGGACAGGGGGCTCACTGAAGCTTTCTTT TRBD1 TRBV6-2/TRBV6-3 . TRBJ1-1
CASSLTGLRGNQPQHF TGTGCCAGCTCACTTACCGGCCTTAGGGGGAATCAGCCCCAGCATTTT . TRBV18 . TRBJ1-5
CASNEGEKLFF TGTGCCAGTAACGAGGGTGAAAAACTGTTTTTT . TRBV19 . TRBJ1-4
CASKDPRDNYGYTF TGTGCCAGCAAGGACCCGCGGGATAACTATGGCTACACCTTC . TRBV2 . TRBJ1-2